The TCR beta chain under discussion was sequenced for a study of shared clonotypes between healthy human individuals (dated by TCRdb to about 2020). Regarding the complete study: Two women and three men aged 18 to 49 years were included in the cohort. Per donor, three plates each were used for CD4 naive and CD4 memory, two for CD8 naive, and one for CD8 memory. To estimate repertoire size and how much clonotype sharing occurs between individuals, the study deeply sequenced the blood TCR repertoires of about five healthy adults. To increase sequencing depth and limit assay-specific biases, different laboratories used diverse techniques to prepare libraries and sequence TCR repertoires. Between about 0.94 and 8.9 billion PBMCs per donor were obtained by leukapheresis. Here is what the overall study found, with its caveats: Estimated clonotype richness was generally larger for naive than for memory subsets. Compared with non-shared clonotypes, clonotypes shared by all four sorted-subset donors had higher generation probabilities. Because the study included a small number of donors, the genetic and exposure-history diversity represented was limited. Sampling was restricted to blood, and TCR repertoires in tissues likely differ from the TCR repertoires found in blood. Pairwise subsampling led to the expectation that sequencing depth would affect the degree of clonotype sharing among donors. Even with the large sequencing depth, rarefaction of the sorted-subset datasets indicated that sequencing was incomplete. About 5% of naive CD4, 3.5% of naive CD8, approximately 2% of memory CD4, and 0.4% of memory CD8 clonotypes were shared across several donors.

Healthy HIV-negative adults with no recently reported acute infections or vaccinations were included as donors. Every donor was a Caucasian adult living in Nashville, Tennessee, USA. CD4+ T cells were enriched by magnetic negative selection, after which naive cells were positively selected on CD45RA and the negative fraction was taken as the memory subset. Blood was obtained by leukapheresis, after which PBMCs were separated by Ficoll-Histopaque density gradient centrifugation and cryopreserved in liquid nitrogen vapor phase. Purity and quantity of every magnetically sorted T cell population were checked by analytical flow cytometry. From each sorted fraction, genomic DNA was isolated and quantified by UV absorbance on a Nanodrop 2000c. Using the deep immunoSEQ assay, TCR CDR3 regions were amplified from genomic DNA by multiplex PCR. Extracted genomic DNA from each cell subset was spread evenly across all wells of several immunoSEQ 96-well plates, with each plate serving as a replicate. For sorted subsets, roughly 190 ng of genomic DNA, equivalent to some 33,000 T cell genomes, went into each replicate PCR. Purified libraries were quantified with a Qubit 3.0 fluorometer, sized on a Bioanalyzer 2100, and re-quantified with the KAPA Library Quantification kit. Each immunoSEQ 96-well plate was sequenced on its own single-read 150-cycle Illumina NextSeq 550 flow cell. The original pipeline was this. Because only junctional sequences without quality scores were contained in the immunoSEQ output, filtering matching that applied to full-length reads could not be performed. Sequences were annotated with PyIR, a Python wrapper for IgBLAST v1.9, using IMGT germline references to assign V/J genes and CDR3. Any read was removed if the V/J assignment was weak (E-value above 1e-6), the CDR3 was missing, or the read contained stop codons, out-of-frame junctions, or ambiguous translated residues. V3J clonotypes were defined as sequences sharing an identical inferred V gene, J gene, and CDR3 amino acid sequence. Percentage overlap between repertoires was calculated by dividing the number of shared unique clonotypes by the size of the smaller repertoire. RTK rarefaction, the Chao1 estimator, and Recon v2.1 estimates of unobserved clonotypes were used to assess repertoire richness. OLGA was used to compute generation probabilities for all TCRbeta clonotypes that the gDNA method yielded from a handful of donors. TCRdb took over this immuneACCESS table, retaining in-frame rearrangements with V and J assigned. Such tables are incomplete; in checked studies, under half of the missing clones stem from an unresolved V gene, and the remainder is unexplained. V and J calls and clone size come straight from that table; D and trimming were deduced from the DNA. The sample has 2 million to 2.5 million clones on record, approximately 96% of them singletons. The ten largest clones represent less than 0.15% of the sample.

In the germline V gene (reference sequence), CDR1 corresponds to LNHNV and CDR2 to YYDKDF. The CDR3 holds 16 amino acids from the cysteine to the phenylalanine. Just CDR3 DNA is preserved here, 48 bases in frame from base 1. Between the V and J ends, shortened by 0 bases and 4 bases respectively, the junction contains 15 bases. Note on this clone: Its antigen has not been determined. There are no base qualities to consult, and no much larger clone falls within one base.

The TCR comes from a man in his late teens or twenties in good health. Recombination connected TRBV15 to TRBJ1-1; TRBD1 is a possible D gene, resting on 5 matching bases. Sample: naive CD4+ T cells sorted from blood. The cell subset or site label on this specimen signifies: CD45RA+ positively selected. The nucleotide sequence is given as TGTGCCACCAGCAGAGATCTCGACAGTGGGGGCACTGAAGCTTTCTTT. The resulting protein is CATSRDLDSGGTEAFF.